The sequence of this T cell receptor beta chain was determined in a study of Ad26.COV2.S vaccination and SARS-CoV-2 variants (dated by TCRdb to the early 2020s). Broadly, across the study: Vaccine-arm donors came from COV1001, a multicentre, randomized, double-blind, placebo-controlled phase I-IIa trial of Ad26.COV2.S in healthy adults. Trial participants were randomized into five groups of five, in which low-dose or high-dose Ad26.COV2.S was given once or twice, or placebo was given on both occasions. TCRbeta repertoire sequencing served as the tool for gauging how specific and how broad the SARS-CoV-2-reactive T cell receptors were following Ad26.COV2.S vaccination. The TCR-sequenced set comprised around 30 samples: around 20 Ad26.COV2.S vaccine recipients, 5 placebo recipients and 8 SARS-CoV-2 convalescent individuals. Investigators remained blinded to trial group allocation during experiments and outcome assessment. Ad26.COV2.S was administered intramuscularly at a dose of 5x10^10 or 1x10^11 viral particles, either as one shot or as two shots given 56 days apart.

About this clone itself: Which antigen it targets is not known. Within one base of it there is no much larger clone, and no base qualities were kept.

Read against the paper, the sample's treatment or condition label means: about 20 received Ad26.COV2.S at low or high dose, single or two shots; about 5 received placebo; per-sample allocation not given. Repertoires of vaccine and placebo recipients were sequenced from samples collected on day 63 after the first injection. Between 29 July and 7 August 2020, Cohort 1b enrolled around 24 adults aged 18-55 years at one site in Boston, USA. Ad26.COV2.S consisted of a replication-incompetent adenovirus type 26 vector by which a prefusion-stabilized SARS-CoV-2 spike protein from the original Wuhan strain was expressed. TCRbeta CDR3 regions were sequenced with the immunoSEQ Assay. After extraction, genomic DNA underwent amplification by bias-controlled multiplex PCR, followed by high-throughput sequencing. The original pipeline was this. To quantify the absolute abundance of each unique TCRbeta CDR3 region, sequences were collapsed and filtered. Usable DNA was measured by amplifying reference genes present in all nucleated cells, and TCRbeta template counts were normalized to that usable DNA to estimate T cell fraction. Repertoire TCRs were annotated as SARS-CoV-2-specific by exact matching of V gene, CDR3 amino acid sequence and J gene to a known reactive TCR set. The reference SARS-CoV-2 TCR set came from MIRA and was filtered for enrichment in COVID-19-positive ImmuneCODE repertoires, removing public or cross-reactive TCRs. Based on the MIRA antigens, annotated TCRs were further analysed at the level of specific ORF or position within ORF. Breadth was defined as annotated unique rearrangements over total unique productive rearrangements; depth was the summed frequency of those rearrangements. TCR breadth was compared between groups using two-sided Wilcoxon rank-sum tests. TCRdb provides this immuneACCESS table in a form limited to in-frame rearrangements. Some clones are lacking; in checked studies, under half of them reflect an unresolved V gene, and why the rest are absent is not known. V, J and clone size are those of that table, while D and trimming were read from the DNA. The sample table lists hundreds of thousands of clones, roughly nine tenths of them with a count of one. The ten largest clones take up 2.5% to 3% of the sample.

The germline V gene encodes CDR1 SEHNR and CDR2 FQNEAQ (reference sequence). There are 10 amino acids in the CDR3, from cysteine to phenylalanine inclusive. Only CDR3 DNA is held: 30 bases, read in frame from base 1. V loses 11 bases of germline sequence and J loses 8 bases, and the interval between the two ends is 12 bases. The study at large found these results: Vaccine and placebo recipients had comparable non-spike TCR breadth, which fits with the vaccine containing only spike. It was noted by the authors that total T cell responses may have been underestimated by the TCR breadth and depth analyses. The study was not powered for comparison of responses between vaccine doses or regimens. Compared with placebo recipients, Ad26.COV2.S recipients showed higher spike-specific TCR breadth (P = 0.0014). After vaccination, spike-specific CD8+ and CD4+ T cell responses were reported to show substantial breadth.

Recombination connected TRBV7-9 to TRBJ1-2; no confident D gene assignment can be made. This receptor was taken from a person between 18 and 59 years old who received the Ad26.COV2.S COVID-19 vaccine or a placebo. The material was peripheral blood, obtained in a trial of Ad26.COV2.S vaccine versus placebo. CDR3 loop: CAAGGLGYTF. The nucleotide sequence reads TGTGCCGCTGGAGGGCTCGGCTACACCTTC.